Listed below are T cell receptor beta chains from one sample, sequenced in a study of beta chain features in type 1 diabetes. Generated by immunoSEQ multiplex PCR, the TCRdb table keeps only in-frame clones and is missing some. The table lists a few hundred thousand clones, roughly 9.6% of them singletons. Input material: naive CD4+ T cells from blood. These receptors originate from a woman aged 18-29 years in good health. Both conserved end residues are part of each CDR3. D genes are given only for firm matches. Not all rows give a size; the values are once, few, many and, for expanded clones, a class.

>TRBJ2-7|few|TRBD1|TRBV7-9
CASSSYGTGDSYEQYF
TGTGCCAGCAGCTCCTACGGGACAGGCGACTCCTACGAGCAGTACTTC
>TRBJ2-7|few|-|TRBV9
CASSVEASLDYEQYF
TGTGCCAGCAGCGTAGAGGCGAGTCTAGACTACGAGCAGTACTTC
>TRBJ2-1|-|TRBD2|TRBV6-5
CASSNSGRASHEQFF
TGTGCCAGCAGTAATAGCGGGAGGGCCTCCCATGAGCAGTTCTTC
>TRBJ1-5|-|-|TRBV2
CASSQGTSNQPQHF
TGTGCCAGCAGTCAGGGAACTAGCAATCAGCCCCAGCATTTT
>TRBJ2-6|-|TRBD2|TRBV10-3
CAISDPGREGYGANVLTF
TGTGCCATCAGTGACCCTGGTCGGGAGGGGTATGGGGCCAACGTCCTGACTTTC
>TRBJ1-2|few|-|TRBV7-3
CASGPGGQPYGYTF
TGTGCCAGCGGACCGGGGGGGCAACCCTATGGCTACACCTTC
>TRBJ2-1|-|-|TRBV18
CASSRYSGGSYNEQFF
TGTGCCAGCTCACGATATAGCGGAGGCTCCTACAATGAGCAGTTCTTC
>TRBJ2-3|-|-|TRBV5-5
CASSFLGARDTQYF
TGTGCCAGCAGCTTCTTGGGGGCCAGGGATACGCAGTATTTT
>TRBJ1-1|-|-|TRBV18
CASSPPFPARSDTEAFF
TGTGCCAGCTCACCACCTTTTCCCGCTAGGTCGGATACTGAAGCTTTCTTT
>TRBJ1-1|-|-|TRBV30
CAWTQGWDTEAFF
TGTGCCTGGACGCAGGGGTGGGACACTGAAGCTTTCTTT
>TRBJ1-6|-|-|TRBV28
CASSLPGGVDSPLHF
TGTGCCAGCAGTTTACCGGGAGGTGTGGATTCACCCCTCCACTTT
>TRBJ2-5|few|-|TRBV2
CASEGGPQETQYF
TGTGCCAGCGAGGGGGGGCCCCAAGAGACCCAGTACTTC
>TRBJ1-2|-|-|TRBV23-1
CASSPSGRRGYGYTF
TGCGCCAGCAGTCCCTCGGGCCGACGGGGCTATGGCTACACCTTC
>TRBJ1-2|many|-|TRBV18
CASSPTENYGYTF
TGTGCCAGCTCACCAACAGAGAACTATGGCTACACCTTC
>TRBJ2-5|-|-|TRBV18
CASSPLESGRIQETQYF
TGTGCCAGCTCACCACTCGAGTCGGGGAGGATCCAAGAGACCCAGTACTTC
>TRBJ1-2|-|TRBD1|TRBV19
CASRLTGALYGYTF
TGTGCCAGTAGGCTGACAGGGGCCCTCTATGGCTACACCTTC
>TRBJ2-7|-|-|TRBV7-9
CASSLAQGYEQYF
TGTGCCAGCAGCTTAGCACAGGGCTACGAGCAGTACTTC
>TRBJ2-3|few|TRBD1|TRBV5-4
CASRRGQDTDTQYF
TGTGCCAGCAGGAGAGGACAGGACACAGATACGCAGTATTTT
>TRBJ1-2|-|-|TRBV27
CASSLRGTQGLYYGYTF
TGTGCCAGCAGTTTACGGGGGACTCAGGGACTCTACTATGGCTACACCTTC
>TRBJ1-2|few|-|TRBV2
CASSGLRGTNYGYTF
TGTGCCAGCAGCGGGTTGAGGGGGACTAACTATGGCTACACCTTC
>TRBJ2-6|many|TRBD1|TRBV2
CASRLDRAGANVLTF
TGTGCCAGCAGACTCGACAGGGCTGGGGCCAACGTCCTGACTTTC
>TRBJ1-3|-|-|TRBV5-6
CASSLGSGYGNTIYF
TGTGCCAGCAGCTTGGGTTCGGGGTACGGAAACACCATATATTTT
>TRBJ2-2|few|TRBD2|TRBV30
CACFTSGGAYTGELFF
TGTGCCTGTTTTACTAGCGGGGGGGCCTACACCGGGGAGCTGTTTTTT
>TRBJ2-2|few|-|TRBV5-4
CASSLGQRNTGELFF
TGTGCCAGCAGCTTGGGGCAAAGAAACACCGGGGAGCTGTTTTTT
>TRBJ1-3|-|-|TRBV30
CAWIHLSGWGRTGNTIYF
TGTGCCTGGATCCATCTCTCGGGATGGGGTCGTACTGGAAACACCATATATTTT
>TRBJ1-1|-|TRBD1|TRBV12-5
CASGLQGGLTEAFF
TGTGCTAGTGGTTTACAAGGGGGCCTCACTGAAGCTTTCTTT
>TRBJ1-6|-|TRBD1|TRBV5-1
CASSATGGENSPLHF
TGCGCCAGCAGCGCGACAGGGGGCGAAAATTCACCCCTCCACTTT
>TRBJ1-1|-|TRBD1|TRBV6-1
CASIFRTGNTEAFF
TGTGCCAGCATTTTCCGGACAGGCAACACTGAAGCTTTCTTT
>TRBJ1-4|few|-|TRBV18
CASSPRTVRHEKLFF
TGTGCCAGCTCACCACGGACAGTCCGGCATGAAAAACTGTTTTTT